What follows are 9 T cell receptor beta chains derived from one specimen sequenced in a study of T-cell reconstitution after alpha-beta-depleted transplantation in children (dated by TCRdb to the mid-2010s). Receptor amplification or capture employed PCR. Sequencing was performed on an Illumina HiSeq 2500. Molecular barcoding was employed in the preparation of TCR libraries, with unique molecular identifiers being used to normalize TCRbeta repertoire quantification. The raw public data were reprocessed by TCRdb itself: fastp quality trimming at Q25, MiXCR clonotype calling, in-frame beta chains only. Each CDR3 protein appears once, grouped with its most common genes and DNA. The table for this sample lists 200,000 to 250,000 distinct CDR3 sequences; around 9.6% of them were counted only once. Jointly, the top ten make up approximately 6.2% of the sample. The sequenced sample was PBMCs from the stem cell graft donor, obtained from the stem cell graft. These receptors all stem from a human donor who donated a stem cell graft to a child with acute lymphoblastic leukemia.

This clonotype was observed at least ten times. The rearrangement joins TRBV5-1 to TRBJ1-4; possible D gene TRBD1, 5 bases. CDR1 is SGHRS and CDR2 is YFSETQ in the germline V gene. V was clipped by 4 bases and J by 12 bases, with 22 bases between them. The CDR3 has 15 amino acids. The CDR3 DNA reads TGCGCCAGCAGCCCCATCGGGGGGAAAGGTCTTGAACTGTTTTTT. Translated: CASSPIGGKGLELFF.

The gene calls are TRBV12-5 and TRBJ1-4, with D possibly being TRBD1 (6 bases). CDR1 is LGHNT, CDR2 FRNRAP, per germline. Trimming took off 3 bases at V and 8 bases at J, with 13 bases between the two ends. The CDR3 contains 14 residues. The CDR3 nucleotides read TGTGCTAGTGGTTTTTCGGGGGCGGCAGAAAAACTGTTTTTT. Its protein is CASGFSGAAEKLFF.

This clonotype was counted at least ten times. The CDR3 bases are TGCAGTGCTACCTCTAGCGGGGGGGTTATATACAATGAGCAGTTCTTC. This codes for CSATSSGGVIYNEQFF. This chain joins TRBV20-1 and TRBJ2-1; 12 nucleotides agree with TRBD2. The CDR3 sequence is 16 residues long. V lost 4 bases to trimming and J lost 4 bases; unmatched junction nucleotides: 8. CDR1 is DFQATT, CDR2 SNEGSKA, per germline (reference sequence).

The genes are TRBV6-2 or TRBV6-3 and TRBJ1-5; maybe TRBD1 (6 bases). V was trimmed by 4 bases and J by 7 bases, leaving 14 bases between them. The length of the CDR3 is 14 residues. Germline assignment: CDR1 MNHEY and CDR2 SVGEGT. The CDR3 sequence is CASSLGGARQPQHF. Written as DNA, the CDR3 is TGTGCCAGCAGTTTAGGGGGGGCCCGACAGCCCCAGCATTTT.

This clonotype was detected many times. The CDR3: CASSGRVNTEAFF. The CDR3 nucleotides read TGTGCCAGTAGCGGACGGGTGAACACTGAAGCTTTCTTT. The chain combines TRBV19 with TRBJ1-1; D gene ambiguous. Per the germline V gene, CDR1 is LNHDA and CDR2 is SQIVND (reference sequence). With 6 bases removed from V and 0 bases from J, the gap between germline ends came to 8 bases. This CDR3 has 13 amino acids.

This clonotype was observed many times. In nucleotides, the CDR3 is TGTGCCAGCAGCCAAGTGTCCAGGGGATATTACAATGAGCAGTTCTTC. This encodes CASSQVSRGYYNEQFF. The genes are TRBV3-1 and TRBJ2-1; maybe TRBD1 (6 bases). Germline V lookup: CDR1 LGHDT, CDR2 YNNKEL (reference sequence). Trimming removed 1 base from V and 4 bases from J, with 14 bases in between. The CDR3 covers 16 residues.

This clonotype was seen at least ten times. The rearrangement uses TRBV7-9 and TRBJ1-2, with 12 bases matching TRBD1. Germline loops: CDR1 SEHNR, CDR2 FQNEAQ (reference sequence). Trimming at V came to 1 base and at J to 5 bases, leaving 5 bases not matched to a gene. The CDR3 extends over 16 amino acids. The DNA for the CDR3 is TGTGCCAGCAGCTTAGAGGGACAGGGGGCGGAATATGGCTACACCTTC. Amino acids: CASSLEGQGAEYGYTF.

This clonotype appeared a few times. The chain recombines TRBV6-2 or TRBV6-3 with TRBJ1-2; D gene unclear. The CDR3 sequence is 13 residues long. Trimming shortened V by 7 bases and J by 0 bases, and 9 bases separated the two germline ends. Looked up from germline, CDR1 is MNHEY and CDR2 is SVGEGT. CDR3 bases: TGTGCCAGCACGAAGAGTTCTAACTATGGCTACACCTTC. Translated, it gives CASTKSSNYGYTF.

The V call is TRBV7-2, the J call TRBJ2-5; TRBD2 matches 10 bases. The CDR3 is 16 residues long. Germline trimming cut 5 bases from V and 1 base from J; bases unmatched to any gene: 7. Germline V lookup: CDR1 SGHTA, CDR2 FQGNSA. CDR3: CASSPQTSGPQETQYF. DNA for the CDR3: TGTGCCAGCAGCCCGCAGACTAGCGGGCCCCAAGAGACCCAGTACTTC.